The 13 T cell receptor beta chains below come from one sample, sequenced in a study of blood T cell repertoires in COVID-19. Libraries were prepared by immunoSEQ multiplex PCR; TCRdb keeps only in-frame clonotypes and omits some of them. The sample yields 70,000 to 100,000 clones, less than 75% seen once. Sequences were obtained from peripheral blood. These receptors were collected from a woman aged 55-69 years in a cohort sampled during active or convalescent COVID-19.

For the CDR3, the DNA is TGCGCCAGCAGCGTACCGGGACAGGGGCCCGGGGAGCTGTTTTTT. Residues: CASSVPGQGPGELFF. This chain uses TRBV5-1 with TRBJ2-2; 10 bases align to TRBD1. The CDR3 runs 15 residues. The germline V gene has CDR1 SGHRS and CDR2 YFSETQ. V lost 4 bases to trimming and J lost 6 bases; unmatched junction nucleotides: 6.

The chain uses TRBV5-6 and TRBJ2-1; D is perhaps TRBD2 (5 bases). The germline CDR1 and CDR2 sequences are SGHDT and YYEEEE. V lost 7 bases and J lost 3, with 11 bases in between. The CDR3 runs 13 residues. CDR3 region: CASGGGVYNEQFF. CDR3 DNA: TGTGCCAGCGGTGGAGGCGTCTACAATGAGCAGTTCTTC.

The V call is TRBV6-5, the J call TRBJ1-2; 7 positions match TRBD1. Looked up from germline, CDR1 is MNHEY and CDR2 is SVGAGI. This CDR3 region has 13 residues. J gave up 8 bases and V 1 base, and 4 bases lay outside the gene matches. The CDR3 DNA is TGTGCCAGCAGTTACTTATACAGGGGCGGCTACACCTTC. Protein sequence: CASSYLYRGGYTF.

This sequence joins TRBV3-1 (or the pseudogene TRBV3-2) and TRBJ2-7; no firm D call. V was cut by 1 base and J by 5 bases, with 6 bases left in between. The germline gives CDR1 LGHDT, CDR2 YNNKEL (reference sequence). This CDR3 has 12 amino acids. The CDR3 region has the DNA TGTGCCAGCAGCCAAGTATATCACGAGCAGTACTTC. Translating gives CASSQVYHEQYF.

This sequence joins TRBV5-6 and TRBJ2-2, with 9 nucleotides matching TRBD2. CDR1 SGHDT and CDR2 YYEEEE come from the germline V gene. CDR3 size: 17 residues. V shed 1 base and J 2 bases; nucleotides not matched to a gene: 6. The CDR3 sequence is CASSLPSGGLNTGELFF. CDR3 DNA sequence: TGTGCCAGCAGCTTGCCGAGCGGGGGGTTAAACACCGGGGAGCTGTTTTTT. Filled out from reference TRBV5-6 and TRBJ2-2, the complete variable domain reads DAGVTQSPTHLIKTRGQQVTLRCSPKSGHDTVSWYQQALGQGPQFIFQYYEEEERQRGNFPDRFSGHQFPNYSSELNVNALLLGDSALYLCASSLPSGGLNTGELFFGEGSRLTVL.

This chain links TRBV5-1 with TRBJ1-1; 11 positions agree with TRBD1. Germline V gives CDR1 SGHRS, CDR2 YFSETQ. The length of the CDR3 is 16 residues. V was pared by 3 bases and J by 4 bases, with 8 bases of the junction left unmatched. In nucleotides, the CDR3 is TGCGCCAGCAGCTCTCGGCGGGGGACAGGGGGCACTGAAGCTTTCTTT. Encoded protein: CASSSRRGTGGTEAFF.

The gene calls are TRBV10-3 and TRBJ2-7, with 12 bases that match TRBD2. V gave up 4 bases and J gave up 0 bases; unmatched junction bases: 4. Per the germline V gene, CDR1 is ENHRY and CDR2 is SYGVKD. CDR3 length: 16 residues. This chain's CDR3 is CAISATSGGSSYEQYF. The CDR3 region has the DNA TGTGCCATCAGTGCGACTAGCGGGGGAAGCTCCTACGAGCAGTACTTC.

This chain links TRBV19 with TRBJ1-5; 11 bases match TRBD1. The V segment lost 3 bases and the J segment 3 bases; nucleotides outside the gene matches: 4. The germline V gene encodes CDR1 LNHDA and CDR2 SQIVND (reference sequence). The CDR3 contains 16 residues. CDR3 amino acids: CASSIPGQGVNQPQHF. The CDR3 nucleotides are TGTGCCAGTAGTATCCCGGGACAGGGGGTCAATCAGCCCCAGCATTTT.

The rearrangement uses TRBV27 and TRBJ2-7, with a possible D match to TRBD2 (6 bases). With 0 bases removed from V and 2 bases from J, the gap between germline ends came to 8 bases. Germline V CDR1 and CDR2: MNHEY, SMNVEV (reference sequence). CDR3 length equals 14 residues. CDR3 residues: CASSLSRGPYEQYF. For the CDR3, the DNA is TGTGCCAGCAGTTTATCGCGGGGTCCCTACGAGCAGTACTTC.

The chain couples TRBV2 to TRBJ1-3; 8 nucleotides match TRBD1. V lost 4 bases and J lost 0; bases outside the gene matches: 5. The CDR3 runs 16 residues. Germline CDR1 SNHLY, CDR2 FYNNEI. The CDR3 nucleotides read TGTGCCAGCAGTGGGGACAGGTTCGTCTCTGGAAACACCATATATTTT. Residues: CASSGDRFVSGNTIYF.

This clone has more than one count but fewer than ten. Other DNA sequences of this sample code for an identical CDR3. CDR3 protein: CASSPQGNTEAFF. In DNA, the CDR3 is TGTGCCAGCAGTCCTCAGGGGAACACTGAAGCTTTCTTT. The V call is TRBV7-9, the J call TRBJ1-1; maybe TRBD1 (5 bases). The germline CDR1 and CDR2 sequences are SEHNR and FQNEAQ (reference sequence). V lost 6 bases and J 1 base, leaving 9 bases between the germline ends. The CDR3 spans 13 residues. The full variable domain, in which reference TRBV7-9 and TRBJ1-1 provide the parts outside the CDR3, is DTGVSQNPRHKITKRGQNVTFRCDPISEHNRLYWYRQTLGQGPEFLTYFQNEAQLEKSRLLSDRFSAERPKGSFSTLEIQRTEQGDSAMYLCASSPQGNTEAFFGQGTRLTVV.

The V and J genes are TRBV18 and TRBJ2-7, with D perhaps TRBD1 (6 bases). Per germline, CDR1 KGHSH and CDR2 LQKENI. The ends were cut back, 2 bases at V and 7 bases at J, with 18 bases in the middle. CDR3 length equals 15 residues. CDR3 nucleotide sequence: TGTGCCAGCTCACCAGGGGACACCCATACGGGGGAGCAGTACTTC. Residues: CASSPGDTHTGEQYF.

The chain couples TRBV5-1 to TRBJ2-2, with D perhaps matching TRBD1 (6 bases). The V gene's germline CDR1 is SGHRS and CDR2 YFSETQ. The CDR3 consists of 14 residues. V lost 1 base and J lost 3, with 7 bases in between. The CDR3 protein is CASSLSGDTGELFF. The CDR3 DNA sequence: TGCGCCAGCAGCTTGTCAGGGGACACCGGGGAGCTGTTTTTT.